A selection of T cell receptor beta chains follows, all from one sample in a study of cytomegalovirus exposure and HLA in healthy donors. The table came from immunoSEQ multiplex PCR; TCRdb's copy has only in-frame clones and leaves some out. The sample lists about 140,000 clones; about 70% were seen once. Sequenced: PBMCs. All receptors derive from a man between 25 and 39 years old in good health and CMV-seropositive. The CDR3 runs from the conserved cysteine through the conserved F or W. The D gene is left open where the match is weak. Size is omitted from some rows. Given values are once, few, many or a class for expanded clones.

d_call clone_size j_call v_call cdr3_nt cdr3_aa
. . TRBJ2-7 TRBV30 TGTGCCTGGTCCCAGGGCCTACCCTACGAGCAGTACTTC CAWSQGLPYEQYF
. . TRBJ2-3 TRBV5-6 TGTGCCAGCAGCTTGGGACAGGTTCCAGATACGCAGTATTTT CASSLGQVPDTQYF
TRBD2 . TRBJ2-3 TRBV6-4 TGTGCCAGCAGTGAGGGGACTAGCGCAGATACGCAGTATTTT CASSEGTSADTQYF
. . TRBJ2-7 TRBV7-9 TGTGCCAGCAGCTTTGGGGCGGTTCAGACTTTGTACGAGCAGTACTTC CASSFGAVQTLYEQYF
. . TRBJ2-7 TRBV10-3 TGTGCCACCGCGACCCGGGACACCCCTGACGAGCAGTACTTC CATATRDTPDEQYF
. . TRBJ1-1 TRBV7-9 TGTGCCAGCATCGTTACAGGGAACACTGAAGCTTTCTTT CASIVTGNTEAFF
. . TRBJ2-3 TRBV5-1 TGCGCCAGCAGCCCCAGGGATTACACAGATACGCAGTATTTT CASSPRDYTDTQYF
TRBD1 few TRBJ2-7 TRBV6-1 TGTGCCAGCAACGAAGGGGGCATCGTCTACGAGCAGTACTTC CASNEGGIVYEQYF
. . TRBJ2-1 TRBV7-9 TGTGCCAGCAGCGTTGAGCAGGGCGATTACAATGAGCAGTTCTTC CASSVEQGDYNEQFF
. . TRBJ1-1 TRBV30 TGTGCCTGGGACAGTCGTGATGAAGCTTTCTTT CAWDSRDEAFF
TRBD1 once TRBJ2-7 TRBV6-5 TGTGCCAGCAGTACACAAAGGGGACAGGGCTACGAGCAGTACTTC CASSTQRGQGYEQYF
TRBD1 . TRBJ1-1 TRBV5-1 TGCGCCAGCAGCTTGAAACAGGGGGCGAACACTGAAGCTTTCTTT CASSLKQGANTEAFF
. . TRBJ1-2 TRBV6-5 TGTGCCAGCAGTTCAACAGGGTCTGGCTACACCTTC CASSSTGSGYTF
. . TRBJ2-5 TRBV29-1 TGCAGCGTTGAGGCGGGACGATATTGGGAGACCCAGTACTTC CSVEAGRYWETQYF
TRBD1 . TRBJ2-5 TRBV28 TGTGCCAGCAGTTCGGGACAGGGAATGGAGACCCAGTACTTC CASSSGQGMETQYF
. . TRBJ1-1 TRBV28 TGTGCCAGCAGTTTAAGTCCTGATCAGGGTGAAGCTTTCTTT CASSLSPDQGEAFF
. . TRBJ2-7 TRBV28 TGTGCCAGCAGGAGGTCCGGACTGGGTACCCCCTACGAGCAGTACTTC CASRRSGLGTPYEQYF
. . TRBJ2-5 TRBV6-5 TGTGCCAGCAGTGATTGGACAGTACAAGAGACCCAGTACTTC CASSDWTVQETQYF
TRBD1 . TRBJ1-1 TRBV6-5 TGTGCCAGCAGCCCGGGACAGGGGTTCACTGAAGCTTTCTTT CASSPGQGFTEAFF
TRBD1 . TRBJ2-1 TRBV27 TGTGCCAGCAGAGCTCTTAACAGGGGTGAGAATGAGCAGTTCTTC CASRALNRGENEQFF
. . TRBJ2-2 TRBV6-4 TGTGCCAGCAGTCCCCAATATTCGACAGACACCGGGGAGCTGTTTTTT CASSPQYSTDTGELFF
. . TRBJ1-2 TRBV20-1 TGCAGTGCTAGTAGGAGCGATGGCTACACCTTC CSASRSDGYTF
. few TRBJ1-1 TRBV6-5 TGTGCCAGCAGTTACTCGATCGGGGGAGGGACTGAAGCTTTCTTT CASSYSIGGGTEAFF
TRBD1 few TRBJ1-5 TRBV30 TGTGCCTGGAGTGCACGACAGGGGGATCAGCCCCAGCATTTT CAWSARQGDQPQHF
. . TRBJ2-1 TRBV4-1 TGCGCCAGCAGCCCTACAGTAGGCGCCGCGGAGCAGTTCTTC CASSPTVGAAEQFF
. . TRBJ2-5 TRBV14 TGTGCCAGCAGCCAAGATGATCGACTTACACGGATAGAGACCCAGTACTTC CASSQDDRLTRIETQYF
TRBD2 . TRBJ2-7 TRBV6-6 TGTGCCAGCAGTTCGGGGGGACTAGCGGGAGGGTACGAGCAGTACTTC CASSSGGLAGGYEQYF
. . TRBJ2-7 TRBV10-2 TGCGCCAGCAGTTGGCTTTCCGAACCCTACGAGCAGTACTTC CASSWLSEPYEQYF
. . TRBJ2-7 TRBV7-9 TGTGCCAGCAGCTTATTACAGGGCCCTTACGAGCAGTACTTC CASSLLQGPYEQYF
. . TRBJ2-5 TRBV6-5 TGTGCCAGCAGTTACTCGACTAGTGAGGAGACCCAGTACTTC CASSYSTSEETQYF